Given below is one TCR beta chain in context. This sample is part of a study of shared clonotypes between healthy human individuals. This CDR3 region has 13 residues. J gave up 6 bases and V 10 bases, and 10 bases lay outside the gene matches. In germline, CDR1 is SGHRS, CDR2 YFSETQ. TCRdb keeps only in-frame clones here, not all; method: immunoSEQ multiplex PCR. The sample holds under 1,100,000 clones, about 75% seen once. The V call is TRBV5-1, the J call TRBJ1-5; TRBD1 aligns across 7 bases. The source is a man aged 18 to 30 in good health. Sample: memory CD4+ T cells sorted from blood. Subset given: CD45RA-negative fraction. As DNA, the CDR3 is TGCGCCTGCTCCAGGGGGTTGGGTCAGCCCCAGCATTTT. Its protein is CACSRGLGQPQHF.